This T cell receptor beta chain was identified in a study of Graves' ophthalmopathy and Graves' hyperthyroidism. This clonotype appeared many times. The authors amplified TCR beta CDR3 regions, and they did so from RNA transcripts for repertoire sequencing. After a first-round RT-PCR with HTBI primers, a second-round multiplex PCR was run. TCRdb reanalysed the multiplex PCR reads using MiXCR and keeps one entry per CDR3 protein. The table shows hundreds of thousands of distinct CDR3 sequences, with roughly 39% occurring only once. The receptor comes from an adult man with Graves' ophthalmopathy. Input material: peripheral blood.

CDR3: CATRWGTGGQETQYF. DNA of the CDR3: TGTGCCACCAGGTGGGGGACAGGAGGTCAAGAGACCCAGTACTTC. The gene calls are TRBV24-1 and TRBJ2-5; 8 bases line up with TRBD1. Germline assignment: CDR1 KGHDR and CDR2 SFDVKD. This CDR3 is built from 15 residues. The J segment lost 2 bases and the V segment lost 7 bases, leaving 8 bases of the junction unmatched.